Listed below are T cell receptor beta chains from one sample, sequenced in a study of shared clonotypes between healthy human individuals. Produced via immunoSEQ multiplex PCR; TCRdb's table is partial and in-frame only. The sample lists 1 million to 1.2 million clones, 60% to 80% occurring once. The specimen was memory CD4+ T cells from PBMCs. The receptors derive from a man aged 18-30 years in good health. Some clones in this sample may be carry-over from other donors' samples. Both conserved end residues are part of each CDR3. A D gene is named only where the DNA matches it firmly. The size field is filled for only some rows; it gives once, few, many or a size class.

abundance: once; v_gene: TRBV21-1; d_gene: NA; j_gene: TRBJ2-7; CDR3aa: CASSREAVSSYEQYF; CDR3nt: TGTGCCAGCAGCAGGGAGGCGGTGAGCTCCTACGAGCAGTACTTC
abundance: few; v_gene: TRBV5-6; d_gene: NA; j_gene: TRBJ1-1; CDR3aa: CASSLLGNTAFF; CDR3nt: TGTGCCAGCAGCTTGCTCGGGAACACAGCTTTCTTT
abundance: NA; v_gene: TRBV28; d_gene: TRBD1; j_gene: TRBJ1-4; CDR3aa: CASYDFPGQGNEKLFF; CDR3nt: TGTGCCAGCTATGATTTTCCGGGACAGGGAAATGAAAAACTGTTTTTT
abundance: NA; v_gene: TRBV4-2; d_gene: TRBD1; j_gene: TRBJ2-3; CDR3aa: CASSQPDRATDTQYF; CDR3nt: TGTGCCAGCAGCCAACCGGACAGGGCCACAGATACGCAGTATTTT
abundance: few; v_gene: TRBV11-3; d_gene: NA; j_gene: TRBJ2-7; CDR3aa: CASSLDLGEQYF; CDR3nt: TGTGCCAGCAGCTTAGATCTGGGGGAGCAGTACTTC
abundance: NA; v_gene: TRBV6-6; d_gene: TRBD2; j_gene: TRBJ2-2; CDR3aa: CATLAGPYSGELFF; CDR3nt: TGTGCCACCCTAGCGGGCCCATATTCCGGGGAGCTGTTTTTT
abundance: NA; v_gene: TRBV28; d_gene: NA; j_gene: TRBJ2-2; CDR3aa: CASSLKITGELFF; CDR3nt: TGTGCCAGCAGTTTAAAGATTACCGGGGAGCTGTTTTTT
abundance: NA; v_gene: TRBV25-1; d_gene: NA; j_gene: TRBJ1-6; CDR3aa: CASSTGTVGSPLHF; CDR3nt: TGTGCCAGCAGTACCGGGACCGTCGGTTCACCCCTCCACTTT
abundance: few; v_gene: TRBV19; d_gene: TRBD1; j_gene: TRBJ1-2; CDR3aa: CASSIGGQAGYGYTF; CDR3nt: TGTGCCAGTAGTATTGGCGGACAGGCTGGCTATGGCTACACCTTC
abundance: NA; v_gene: TRBV28; d_gene: NA; j_gene: TRBJ2-6; CDR3aa: CASSRPGSGANVLTF; CDR3nt: TGTGCCAGCAGTCGTCCGGGCTCTGGGGCCAACGTCCTGACTTTC
abundance: NA; v_gene: TRBV27; d_gene: NA; j_gene: TRBJ1-2; CDR3aa: CASSTRALAEGYTF; CDR3nt: TGTGCCAGCAGTACCCGGGCCCTGGCTGAAGGCTACACCTTC
abundance: NA; v_gene: TRBV28; d_gene: NA; j_gene: TRBJ1-6; CDR3aa: CASSSQRGSTRSPLHF; CDR3nt: TGTGCCAGCAGTTCCCAACGAGGGTCCACCCGATCACCCCTCCACTTT
abundance: NA; v_gene: TRBV7-2; d_gene: NA; j_gene: TRBJ2-3; CDR3aa: CASSPPGRDTQYF; CDR3nt: TGTGCCAGCAGCCCCCCCGGGCGGGATACGCAGTATTTT
abundance: NA; v_gene: TRBV25-1; d_gene: TRBD2; j_gene: TRBJ2-3; CDR3aa: CASSDSSGTDTQYF; CDR3nt: TGTGCCAGCAGTGATTCTAGCGGGACTGATACGCAGTATTTT
abundance: NA; v_gene: TRBV5-1; d_gene: NA; j_gene: TRBJ1-3; CDR3aa: CASSFGARVLGAGNTIYF; CDR3nt: TGCGCCAGCAGCTTCGGCGCAAGGGTTCTAGGGGCTGGAAACACCATATATTTT
abundance: few; v_gene: TRBV27; d_gene: NA; j_gene: TRBJ1-2; CDR3aa: CASSGDYGYTF; CDR3nt: TGTGCCAGCTCCGGGGACTATGGCTACACCTTC
abundance: NA; v_gene: TRBV6-4; d_gene: TRBD1; j_gene: TRBJ2-3; CDR3aa: CASSAGTGGTDTQYF; CDR3nt: TGTGCCAGCAGTGCCGGGACAGGGGGCACAGATACGCAGTATTTT
abundance: NA; v_gene: TRBV7-9; d_gene: NA; j_gene: TRBJ2-7; CDR3aa: CASSLERGASYEQYF; CDR3nt: TGTGCCAGCAGCTTAGAACGGGGGGCTTCCTACGAGCAGTACTTC
abundance: NA; v_gene: TRBV5-1; d_gene: TRBD2; j_gene: TRBJ2-7; CDR3aa: CASSYPGTSGTFYEQYF; CDR3nt: TGCGCCAGCAGCTACCCGGGGACTAGCGGGACCTTCTACGAGCAGTACTTC
abundance: NA; v_gene: TRBV2; d_gene: NA; j_gene: TRBJ1-1; CDR3aa: CASSEGGLGTEAFF; CDR3nt: TGTGCCAGCAGTGAAGGGGGCCTGGGGACTGAAGCTTTCTTT
abundance: NA; v_gene: TRBV28; d_gene: TRBD2; j_gene: TRBJ2-1; CDR3aa: CASGLTGGPDEQFF; CDR3nt: TGTGCCAGCGGGTTAACGGGAGGGCCAGATGAGCAGTTCTTC
abundance: few; v_gene: TRBV2; d_gene: NA; j_gene: TRBJ1-5; CDR3aa: CASSPRTFGQPQHF; CDR3nt: TGTGCCAGCAGCCCCAGGACGTTCGGGCAGCCCCAGCATTTT
abundance: NA; v_gene: TRBV18; d_gene: TRBD2; j_gene: TRBJ2-3; CDR3aa: CASSPGLAGGGDTQYF; CDR3nt: TGTGCCAGCTCACCAGGACTAGCGGGAGGGGGCGATACGCAGTATTTT
abundance: NA; v_gene: TRBV5-1; d_gene: TRBD2; j_gene: TRBJ2-2; CDR3aa: CASSWGLESGELFF; CDR3nt: TGTGCCAGCAGCTGGGGACTAGAAAGCGGGGAGCTGTTTTTT
abundance: NA; v_gene: TRBV9; d_gene: NA; j_gene: TRBJ2-2; CDR3aa: CASSVGGGGTGELFF; CDR3nt: TGTGCCAGCAGCGTAGGAGGGGGTGGCACCGGGGAGCTGTTTTTT
abundance: NA; v_gene: TRBV11-2; d_gene: NA; j_gene: TRBJ2-5; CDR3aa: CASSLDGRGSQETQYF; CDR3nt: TGTGCCAGCAGCTTAGATGGTAGGGGTTCCCAAGAGACCCAGTACTTC
abundance: NA; v_gene: TRBV27; d_gene: NA; j_gene: TRBJ1-1; CDR3aa: CASSPSWTVFGAFF; CDR3nt: TGTGCCAGCAGTCCTAGCTGGACAGTCTTCGGGGCTTTCTTT
abundance: NA; v_gene: TRBV5-1; d_gene: NA; j_gene: TRBJ1-2; CDR3aa: CASSPADRPNGYTF; CDR3nt: TGCGCCAGCAGCCCGGCTGACAGACCGAATGGCTACACCTTC
abundance: NA; v_gene: TRBV28; d_gene: NA; j_gene: TRBJ2-5; CDR3aa: CASSEVGVDQETQYF; CDR3nt: TGTGCCAGCAGTGAGGTTGGGGTGGACCAAGAGACCCAGTACTTC
abundance: NA; v_gene: TRBV7-2; d_gene: NA; j_gene: TRBJ2-5; CDR3aa: CASSLAGQGSETQYF; CDR3nt: TGTGCCAGCAGCTTAGCTGGTCAGGGAAGTGAGACCCAGTACTTC
abundance: NA; v_gene: TRBV6-1; d_gene: TRBD1; j_gene: TRBJ1-3; CDR3aa: CASRRDRNSGNTIYF; CDR3nt: TGTGCCAGCAGACGGGACAGGAACTCTGGAAACACCATATATTTT
abundance: NA; v_gene: TRBV11-2; d_gene: TRBD2; j_gene: TRBJ2-7; CDR3aa: CASSQAGIRSYEQYF; CDR3nt: TGTGCCAGCAGCCAAGCGGGAATAAGATCCTACGAGCAGTACTTC
abundance: NA; v_gene: TRBV29-1; d_gene: NA; j_gene: TRBJ2-5; CDR3aa: CSVANPRSGRETQYF; CDR3nt: TGCAGCGTTGCCAACCCAAGATCAGGGAGAGAGACCCAGTACTTC
abundance: NA; v_gene: TRBV5-1; d_gene: NA; j_gene: TRBJ2-7; CDR3aa: CASSQGPERVMGNSLYEQYF; CDR3nt: TGCGCCAGCAGCCAAGGTCCAGAGCGGGTCATGGGGAATTCACTCTACGAGCAGTACTTC
abundance: NA; v_gene: TRBV9; d_gene: NA; j_gene: TRBJ1-2; CDR3aa: CASSVGAIRVWGYTF; CDR3nt: TGTGCCAGCAGCGTAGGTGCGATTCGGGTATGGGGCTACACCTTC